This TCR beta chain stems from a study of identical twins. This clonotype was seen ten or more times. The target antigen is unknown. Study results and limitations: The study found that models underestimated out-of-frame TCR alpha sharing in monozygotic twins.

Via MiXCR, TCRdb re-called the 5' RACE reads, giving one row per CDR3 protein. The sample yields 700,000 or so distinct CDR3 sequences, about 20% seen once. Trimming took 4 bases from V and 1 from J, leaving 4 bases between them. The CDR3 length is 12 residues. Germline-derived CDR1 and CDR2 are MNHEY and SVGEGT. These data were also reused for a study on T cells expressing NK-cell markers. As that study records: Most of the eight sequenced donors were HCMV-seropositive; one was seronegative. What restricted sorting to alpha-beta TCR T cells in several experiments was an anti-gamma-delta TCR antibody. Unclear, still, was the HCMV specificity of the expanded NKG2C+ T cell clones.

The clonotype was recovered from a woman aged 18 to 35 in good health. The sample comprised PBMCs. The genes are TRBV6-2 or TRBV6-3 and TRBJ1-2; D gene ambiguous. CDR3 residues: CASSSSNYGYTF. DNA of the CDR3: TGTGCCAGCAGTTCGAGTAACTATGGCTACACCTTC.